The clone carrying this TCR beta chain was seen just once. Trimming left V 3 bases short and J 2 bases short, with 15 bases between. This CDR3 has 15 amino acids. Germline-derived CDR1 and CDR2 are SGDLS and YYNGEE. This sample was taken from a study of blood T cell repertoires in COVID-19. The method was immunoSEQ multiplex PCR; TCRdb's version includes in-frame clones alone and lacks a portion of them. Among a few hundred thousand clones, approximately 85% were seen once, and the ten largest hold roughly 7.8%. The origin of this receptor is a human donor in a cohort sampled during active COVID-19. V is TRBV9 and J is TRBJ2-7; D perhaps matches TRBD1 (8 bases). The sequencing sample was made of peripheral blood. CDR3: CASSEGGTGPYEQYF. Written as DNA, the CDR3 is TGTGCCAGCAGCGAGGGGGGGACAGGTCCCTACGAGCAGTACTTC.